The entry that follows covers one T cell receptor beta chain sequence. Its antigen is not identified. From CD4+ cells came CD45RA+ naive and CD45RA-negative memory subsets. The data originate from a study of shared clonotypes between healthy human individuals. Study-wide findings and caveats: Sequencing of the sorted subsets was shown by rarefaction to be incomplete despite large depth.

Per the original data handling: Junction-only immunoSEQ sequences carried no quality scores, so filtering differed. Libraries were prepared by immunoSEQ multiplex PCR; TCRdb keeps only in-frame clonotypes and omits some of them. The DNA was the basis for D and trimming; V, J and clone size are from that table. The data contain millions of clones, just over 90% of them singletons. Germline assignment: CDR1 KGHSH and CDR2 LQKENI. V lost 6 bases, J lost 2 bases, and 11 bases lay in between. The CDR3 runs 15 residues. The chain recombines TRBV18 with TRBJ2-6, with a tentative D call TRBD1 (5 bases). The sequence was collected from a man aged 18-30 years in good health. Material for sequencing was naive CD4+ T cells sorted from blood. Subset in this sample: CD45RA+ positively selected. In nucleotides, the CDR3 is TGTGCCAGCTCTACGACAGAGGCTGGGGCCAACGTCCTGACTTTC. This gives the protein CASSTTEAGANVLTF.